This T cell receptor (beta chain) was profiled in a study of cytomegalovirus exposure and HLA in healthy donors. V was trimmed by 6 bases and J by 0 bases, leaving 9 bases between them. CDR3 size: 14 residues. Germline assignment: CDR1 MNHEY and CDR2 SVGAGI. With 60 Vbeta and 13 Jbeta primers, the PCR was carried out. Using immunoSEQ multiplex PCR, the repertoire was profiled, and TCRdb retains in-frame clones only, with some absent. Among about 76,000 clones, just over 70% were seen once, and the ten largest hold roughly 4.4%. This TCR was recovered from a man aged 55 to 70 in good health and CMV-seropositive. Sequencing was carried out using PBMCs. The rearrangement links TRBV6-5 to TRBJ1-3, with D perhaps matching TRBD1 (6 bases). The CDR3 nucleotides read TGTGCCAGCAGCCGCAGGGGCTCTGGAAACACCATATATTTT. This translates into CASSRRGSGNTIYF.